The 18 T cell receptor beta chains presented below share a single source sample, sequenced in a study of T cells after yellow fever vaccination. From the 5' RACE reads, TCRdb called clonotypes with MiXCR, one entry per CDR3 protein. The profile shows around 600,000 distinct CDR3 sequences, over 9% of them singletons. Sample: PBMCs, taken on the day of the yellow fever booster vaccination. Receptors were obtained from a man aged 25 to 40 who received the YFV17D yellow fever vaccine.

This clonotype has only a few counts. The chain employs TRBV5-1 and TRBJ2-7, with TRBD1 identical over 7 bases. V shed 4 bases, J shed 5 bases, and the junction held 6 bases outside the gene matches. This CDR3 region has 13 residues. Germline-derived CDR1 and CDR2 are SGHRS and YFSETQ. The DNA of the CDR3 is TGCGCCAGCAGCCCCAGACAGGGCGACGAGCAGTACTTC. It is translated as CASSPRQGDEQYF.

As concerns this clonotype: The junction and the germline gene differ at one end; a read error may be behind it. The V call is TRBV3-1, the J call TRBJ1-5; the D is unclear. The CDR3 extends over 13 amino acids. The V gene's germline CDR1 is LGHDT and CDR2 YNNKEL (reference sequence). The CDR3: CATSKQLNRTQLF. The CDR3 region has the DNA TGTGCCACCAGCAAGCAGCTCAATCGGACCCAGCTGTTT.

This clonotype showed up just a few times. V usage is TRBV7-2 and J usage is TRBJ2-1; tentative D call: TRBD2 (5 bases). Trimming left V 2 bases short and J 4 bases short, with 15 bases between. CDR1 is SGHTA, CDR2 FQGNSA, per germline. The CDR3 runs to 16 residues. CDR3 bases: TGTGCCAGCAGCTTATCGGCGGACTCTTCTTACAATGAGCAGTTCTTC. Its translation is CASSLSADSSYNEQFF.

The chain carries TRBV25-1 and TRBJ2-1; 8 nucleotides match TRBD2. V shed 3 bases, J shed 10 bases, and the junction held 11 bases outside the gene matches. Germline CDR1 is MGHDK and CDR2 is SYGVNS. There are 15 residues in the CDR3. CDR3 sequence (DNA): TGTGCCAGCAGTGACAACACCGGGGGGGGACGCGAGCAGTTCTTC. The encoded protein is CASSDNTGGGREQFF.

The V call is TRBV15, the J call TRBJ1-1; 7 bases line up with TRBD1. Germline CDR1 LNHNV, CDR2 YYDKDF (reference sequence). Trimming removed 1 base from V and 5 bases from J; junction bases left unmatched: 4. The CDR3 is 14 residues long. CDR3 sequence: CATSRVRGGTEAFF. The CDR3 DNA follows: TGTGCCACCAGCAGAGTCAGGGGGGGGACTGAAGCTTTCTTT. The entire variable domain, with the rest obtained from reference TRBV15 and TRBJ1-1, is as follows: DAMVIQNPRYQVTQFGKPVTLSCSQTLNHNVMYWYQQKSSQAPKLLFHYYDKDFNNEADTPDNFQSRRPNTSFCFLDIRSPGLGDTAMYLCATSRVRGGTEAFFGQGTRLTVV.

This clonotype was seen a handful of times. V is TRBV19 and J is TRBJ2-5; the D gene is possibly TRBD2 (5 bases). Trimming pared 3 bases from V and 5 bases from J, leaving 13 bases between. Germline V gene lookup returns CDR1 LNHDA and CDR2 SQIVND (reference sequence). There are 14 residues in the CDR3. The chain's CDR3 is CASSIRVSGETQYF. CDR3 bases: TGTGCCAGTAGTATCCGGGTGTCGGGGGAGACCCAGTACTTC.

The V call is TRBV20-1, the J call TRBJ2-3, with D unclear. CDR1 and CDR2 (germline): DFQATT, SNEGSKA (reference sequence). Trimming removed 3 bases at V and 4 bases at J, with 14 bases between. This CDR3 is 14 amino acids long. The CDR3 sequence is CSASPYTPADTQYF. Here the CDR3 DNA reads TGCAGTGCTAGTCCCTACACACCAGCAGATACGCAGTATTTT.

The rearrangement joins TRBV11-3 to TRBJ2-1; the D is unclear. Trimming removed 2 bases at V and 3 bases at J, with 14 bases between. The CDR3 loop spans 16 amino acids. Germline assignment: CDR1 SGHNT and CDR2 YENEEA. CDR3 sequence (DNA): TGTGCCAGCAGCTTAAGTCGCGGAGCCGGCTACAATGAGCAGTTCTTC. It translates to CASSLSRGAGYNEQFF.

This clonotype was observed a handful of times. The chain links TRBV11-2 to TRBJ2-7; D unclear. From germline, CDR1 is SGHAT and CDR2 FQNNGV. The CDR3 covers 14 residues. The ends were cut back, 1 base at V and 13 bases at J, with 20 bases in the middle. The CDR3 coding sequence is TGTGCCAGCAGCTTAGTTCAGGTCGCCCTGGCTAGATACTTC. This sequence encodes CASSLVQVALARYF.

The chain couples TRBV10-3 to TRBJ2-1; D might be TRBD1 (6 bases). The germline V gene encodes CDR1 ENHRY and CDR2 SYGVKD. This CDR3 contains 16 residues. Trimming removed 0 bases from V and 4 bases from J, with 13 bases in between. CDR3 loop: CAISESRQGRYNEQFF. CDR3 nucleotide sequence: TGTGCCATCAGTGAGTCGCGGCAGGGGCGTTACAATGAGCAGTTCTTC.

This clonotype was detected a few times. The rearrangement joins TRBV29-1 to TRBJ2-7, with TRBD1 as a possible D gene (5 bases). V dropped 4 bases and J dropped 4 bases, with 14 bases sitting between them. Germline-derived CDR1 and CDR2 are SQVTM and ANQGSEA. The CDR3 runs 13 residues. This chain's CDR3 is CSVGWQGLYEQYF. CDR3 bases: TGCAGCGTTGGGTGGCAGGGATTATACGAGCAGTACTTC.

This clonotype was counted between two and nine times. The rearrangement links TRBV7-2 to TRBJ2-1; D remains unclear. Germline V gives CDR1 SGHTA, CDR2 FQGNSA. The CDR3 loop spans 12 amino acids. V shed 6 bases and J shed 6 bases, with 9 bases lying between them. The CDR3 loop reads CASSKAPNEQFF. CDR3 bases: TGTGCCAGCAGTAAAGCCCCCAATGAGCAGTTCTTC.

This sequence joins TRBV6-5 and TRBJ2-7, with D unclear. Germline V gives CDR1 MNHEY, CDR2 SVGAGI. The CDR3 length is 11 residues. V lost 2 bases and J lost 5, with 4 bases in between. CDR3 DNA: TGTGCCAGCAGTTACGGACACGAGCAGTACTTC. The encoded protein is CASSYGHEQYF.

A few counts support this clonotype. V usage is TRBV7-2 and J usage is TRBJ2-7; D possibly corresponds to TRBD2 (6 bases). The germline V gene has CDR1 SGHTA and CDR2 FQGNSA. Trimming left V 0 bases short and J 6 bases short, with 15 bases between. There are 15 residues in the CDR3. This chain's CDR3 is CASSLATGSFLEQYF. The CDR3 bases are TGTGCCAGCAGCTTAGCTACCGGGAGCTTCCTCGAGCAGTACTTC.

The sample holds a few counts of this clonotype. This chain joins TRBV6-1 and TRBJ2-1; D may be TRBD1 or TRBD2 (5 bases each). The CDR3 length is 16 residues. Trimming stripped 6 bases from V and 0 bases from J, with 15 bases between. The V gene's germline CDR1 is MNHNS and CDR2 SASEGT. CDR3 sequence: CASRMIGTSSYNEQFF. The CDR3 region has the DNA TGTGCCAGCAGAATGATCGGGACCAGCTCCTACAATGAGCAGTTCTTC.

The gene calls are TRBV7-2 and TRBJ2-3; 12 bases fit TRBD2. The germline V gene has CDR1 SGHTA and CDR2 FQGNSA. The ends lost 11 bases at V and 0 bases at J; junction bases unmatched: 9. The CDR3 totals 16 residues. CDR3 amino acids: CAWGLAGGVSTDTQYF. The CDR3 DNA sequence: TGTGCCTGGGGGCTAGCGGGAGGGGTTAGCACAGATACGCAGTATTTT.

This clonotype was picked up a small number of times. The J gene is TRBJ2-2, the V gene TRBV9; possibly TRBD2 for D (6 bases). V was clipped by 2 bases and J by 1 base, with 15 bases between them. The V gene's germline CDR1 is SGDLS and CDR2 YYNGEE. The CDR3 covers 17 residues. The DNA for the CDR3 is TGTGCCAGCAGCGTCCCTCTGACGGGGGAGAACACCGGGGAGCTGTTTTTT. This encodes CASSVPLTGENTGELFF. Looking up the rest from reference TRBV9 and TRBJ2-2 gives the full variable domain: DSGVTQTPKHLITATGQRVTLRCSPRSGDLSVYWYQQSLDQGLQFLIQYYNGEERAKGNILERFSAQQFPDLHSELNLSSLELGDSALYFCASSVPLTGENTGELFFGEGSRLTVL.

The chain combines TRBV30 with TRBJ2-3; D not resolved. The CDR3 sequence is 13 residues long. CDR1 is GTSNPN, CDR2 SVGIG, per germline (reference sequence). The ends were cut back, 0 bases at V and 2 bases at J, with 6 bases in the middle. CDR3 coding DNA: TGTGCCTGGAGTGTACCGATCACAGATACGCAGTATTTT. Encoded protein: CAWSVPITDTQYF.